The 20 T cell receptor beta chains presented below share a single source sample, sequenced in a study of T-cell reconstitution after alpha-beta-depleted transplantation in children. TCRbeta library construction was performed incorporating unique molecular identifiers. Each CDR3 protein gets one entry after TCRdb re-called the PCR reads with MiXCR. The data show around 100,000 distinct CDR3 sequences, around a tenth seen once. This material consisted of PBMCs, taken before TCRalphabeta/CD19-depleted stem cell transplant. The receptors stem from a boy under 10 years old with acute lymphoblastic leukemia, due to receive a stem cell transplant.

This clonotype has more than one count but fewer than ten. As DNA, the CDR3 is TGTGCCAGCTCACCAGCACACTCGTCGCTATATGGCTACACCTTC. Translation gives CASSPAHSSLYGYTF. This chain joins TRBV18 and TRBJ1-2; D gene ambiguous. The V gene's germline CDR1 is KGHSH and CDR2 LQKENI. Trimming pared 2 bases from V and 5 bases from J, leaving 15 bases between. The length of the CDR3 is 15 residues.

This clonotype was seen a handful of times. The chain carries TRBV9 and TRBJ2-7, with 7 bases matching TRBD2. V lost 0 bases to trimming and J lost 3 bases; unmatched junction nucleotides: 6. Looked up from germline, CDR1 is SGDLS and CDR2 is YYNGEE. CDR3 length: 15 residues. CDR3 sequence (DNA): TGTGCCAGCAGCGTAGGGGGGACTACCCTCTACGAGCAGTACTTC. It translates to CASSVGGTTLYEQYF.

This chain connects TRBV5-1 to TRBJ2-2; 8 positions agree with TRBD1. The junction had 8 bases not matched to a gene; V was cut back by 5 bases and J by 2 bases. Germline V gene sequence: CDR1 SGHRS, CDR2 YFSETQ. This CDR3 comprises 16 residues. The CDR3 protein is CASSSTDRGNTGELFF. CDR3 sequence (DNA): TGCGCCAGCAGTTCGACCGACAGGGGAAACACCGGGGAGCTGTTTTTT.

For the CDR3, the DNA is TGTGCCACCGGACAGGCAGGTCGGCCCCAGCATTTT. Translated, it gives CATGQAGRPQHF. The V gene is TRBV7-8, the J gene TRBJ1-5; 7 positions match TRBD1. This CDR3 has 12 amino acids. Germline loops: CDR1 SGHVS, CDR2 FQNEAQ. The J segment lost 9 bases and the V segment lost 10 bases, leaving 9 bases of the junction unmatched.

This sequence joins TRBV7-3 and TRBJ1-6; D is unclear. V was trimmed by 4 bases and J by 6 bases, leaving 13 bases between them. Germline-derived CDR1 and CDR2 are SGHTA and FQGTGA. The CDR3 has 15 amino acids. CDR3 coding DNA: TGTGCCAGCAGCTATGACACAGTGGTTAATTCACCCCTCCACTTT. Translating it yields CASSYDTVVNSPLHF.

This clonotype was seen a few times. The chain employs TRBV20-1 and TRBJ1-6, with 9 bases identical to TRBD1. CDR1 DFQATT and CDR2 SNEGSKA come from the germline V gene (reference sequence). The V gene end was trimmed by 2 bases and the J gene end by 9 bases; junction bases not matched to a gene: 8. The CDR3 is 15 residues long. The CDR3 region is CSARYRGRRVSPLHF. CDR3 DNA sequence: TGCAGTGCTAGATACAGGGGGCGAAGAGTTTCACCCCTCCACTTT.

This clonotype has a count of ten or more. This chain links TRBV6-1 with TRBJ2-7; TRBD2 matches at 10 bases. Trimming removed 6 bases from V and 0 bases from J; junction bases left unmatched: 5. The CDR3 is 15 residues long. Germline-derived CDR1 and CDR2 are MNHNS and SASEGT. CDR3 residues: CASSEREGFSYEQYF. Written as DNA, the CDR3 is TGTGCCAGCAGCGAGCGGGAGGGGTTCTCCTACGAGCAGTACTTC.

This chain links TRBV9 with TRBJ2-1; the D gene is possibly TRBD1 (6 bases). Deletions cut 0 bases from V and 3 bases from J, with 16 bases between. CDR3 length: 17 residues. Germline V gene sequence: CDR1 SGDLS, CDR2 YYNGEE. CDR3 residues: CASSVGRGYNYYNEQFF. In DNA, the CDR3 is TGTGCCAGCAGCGTAGGTAGGGGGTATAACTACTACAATGAGCAGTTCTTC.

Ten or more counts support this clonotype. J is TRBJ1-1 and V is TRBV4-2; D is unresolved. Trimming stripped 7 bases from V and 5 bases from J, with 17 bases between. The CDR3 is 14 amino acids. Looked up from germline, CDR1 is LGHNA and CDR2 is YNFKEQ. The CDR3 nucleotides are TGTGCCAGCACAATCGAGGGTGTTGGTACTGAAGCTTTCTTT. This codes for CASTIEGVGTEAFF.

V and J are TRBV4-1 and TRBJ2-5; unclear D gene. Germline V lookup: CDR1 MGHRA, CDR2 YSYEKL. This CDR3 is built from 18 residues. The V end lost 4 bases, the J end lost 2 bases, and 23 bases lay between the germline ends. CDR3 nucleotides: TGCGCCAGCAGCCTTCGGACCCCGGTCGGGCGCAATCAAGAGACCCAGTACTTC. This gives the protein CASSLRTPVGRNQETQYF.

The CDR3 bases are TGTGCCAGCAGCCTTAGGATAGGGGGGTTAGATCAGCCCCAGCATTTT. Its translation is CASSLRIGGLDQPQHF. V gene TRBV12-3 or TRBV12-4 combines with J gene TRBJ1-5, with D possibly matching TRBD1 (6 bases). The ends were cut back, 6 bases at V and 5 bases at J, with 20 bases in the middle. This CDR3 comprises 16 residues.

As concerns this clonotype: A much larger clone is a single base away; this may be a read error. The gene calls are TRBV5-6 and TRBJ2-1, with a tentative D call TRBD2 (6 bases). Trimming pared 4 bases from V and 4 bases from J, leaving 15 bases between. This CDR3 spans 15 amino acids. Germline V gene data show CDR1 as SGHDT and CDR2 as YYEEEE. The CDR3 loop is CASSPGTRRYNEQFF. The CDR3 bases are TGTGCCAGCAGCCCCGGGACTCGCAGATACAATGAGCAGTTCTTC.

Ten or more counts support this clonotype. CDR3 loop: CAISEFQREVGEQYF. Written as DNA, the CDR3 is TGTGCCATCAGTGAGTTCCAGCGGGAGGTCGGGGAGCAGTACTTC. The chain has TRBV10-3 and TRBJ2-7; 9 bases match TRBD2. The CDR3 length is 15 residues. The germline V gene encodes CDR1 ENHRY and CDR2 SYGVKD. V gave up 1 base and J gave up 7 bases; unmatched junction bases: 8.

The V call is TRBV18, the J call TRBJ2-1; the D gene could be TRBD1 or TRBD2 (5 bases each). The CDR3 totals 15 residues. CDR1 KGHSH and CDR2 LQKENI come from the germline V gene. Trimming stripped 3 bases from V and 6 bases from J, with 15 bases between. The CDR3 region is CASSPSGTHPNEQFF. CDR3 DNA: TGTGCCAGCTCACCTTCCGGGACCCACCCCAATGAGCAGTTCTTC.

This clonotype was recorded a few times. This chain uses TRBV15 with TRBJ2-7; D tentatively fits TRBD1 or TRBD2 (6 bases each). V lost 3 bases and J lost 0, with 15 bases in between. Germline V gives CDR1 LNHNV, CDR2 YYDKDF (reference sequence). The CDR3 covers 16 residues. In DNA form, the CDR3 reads TGTGCCACCAGCAGGGACAGTCTGACTAGCTCCTACGAGCAGTACTTC. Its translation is CATSRDSLTSSYEQYF.

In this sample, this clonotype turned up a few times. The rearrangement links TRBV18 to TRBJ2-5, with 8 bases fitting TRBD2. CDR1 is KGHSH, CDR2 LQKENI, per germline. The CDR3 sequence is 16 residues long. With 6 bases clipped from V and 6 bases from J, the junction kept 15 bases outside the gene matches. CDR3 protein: CASSRGSGNPAKTQYF. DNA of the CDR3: TGTGCCAGCTCCCGGGGTAGCGGGAACCCCGCGAAGACCCAGTACTTC.

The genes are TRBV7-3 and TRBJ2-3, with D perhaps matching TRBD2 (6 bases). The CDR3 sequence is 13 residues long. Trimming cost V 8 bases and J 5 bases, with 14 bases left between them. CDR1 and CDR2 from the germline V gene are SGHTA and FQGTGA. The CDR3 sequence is CASSTGAQDTQYF. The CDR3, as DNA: TGTGCCAGCTCTACGGGAGCACAAGATACGCAGTATTTT.

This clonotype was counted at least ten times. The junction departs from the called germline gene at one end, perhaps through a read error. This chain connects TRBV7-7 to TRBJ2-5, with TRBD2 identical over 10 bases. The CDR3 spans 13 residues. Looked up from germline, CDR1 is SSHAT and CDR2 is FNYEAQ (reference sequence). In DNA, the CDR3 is TGTGCTAGCACCCTAGCGGGAGAAGAGACCCAGTACTTC. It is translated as CASTLAGEETQYF.

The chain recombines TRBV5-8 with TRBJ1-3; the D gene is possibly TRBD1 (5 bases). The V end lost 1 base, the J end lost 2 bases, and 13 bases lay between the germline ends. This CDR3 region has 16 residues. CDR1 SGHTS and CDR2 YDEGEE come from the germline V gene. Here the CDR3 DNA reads TGTGCCAGCAGCTTGCTTCGGGGACTCGCTGGAAACACCATATATTTT. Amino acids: CASSLLRGLAGNTIYF.

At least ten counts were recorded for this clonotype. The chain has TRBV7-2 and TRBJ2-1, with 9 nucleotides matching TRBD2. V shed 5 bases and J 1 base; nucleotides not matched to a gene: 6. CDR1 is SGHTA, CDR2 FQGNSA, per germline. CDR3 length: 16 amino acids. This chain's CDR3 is CASSPSSGTSYNEQFF. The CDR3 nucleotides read TGTGCCAGCAGCCCCTCTAGCGGGACGTCCTACAATGAGCAGTTCTTC. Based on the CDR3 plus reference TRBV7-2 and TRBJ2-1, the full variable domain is GAGVSQSPSNKVTEKGKDVELRCDPISGHTALYWYRQSLGQGLEFLIYFQGNSAPDKSGLPSDRFSAERTGGSVSTLTIQRTQQEDSAVYLCASSPSSGTSYNEQFFGPGTRLTVL.